Shown below are 5 T cell receptor beta chains from a single sample sequenced in a study of T cell responses to AZD1222 COVID-19 vaccine. The assay was immunoSEQ multiplex PCR, and TCRdb's table has in-frame clones only and misses some. The table records about 170,000 clones, about 83% of them present only once. Sequenced material: peripheral blood, taken 28 days after the second AZD1222 dose. The source is an adult who received the AZD1222 COVID-19 vaccine.

J is TRBJ2-2 and V is TRBV5-1; 10 positions agree with TRBD1. Unmatched junction bases numbered 4, after V lost 2 bases and J lost 3 bases. Looked up from germline, CDR1 is SGHRS and CDR2 is YFSETQ. The CDR3 covers 16 residues. The CDR3 sequence: CASSLEGTGDTGELFF. The CDR3 DNA sequence: TGCGCCAGCAGCTTAGAGGGGACAGGGGACACCGGGGAGCTGTTTTTT.

The chain is built from TRBV6-5 and TRBJ1-4; D is undetermined. CDR1 is MNHEY, CDR2 SVGAGI, per germline. Trimming shortened V by 0 bases and J by 6 bases, and 2 bases separated the two germline ends. The CDR3 consists of 12 residues. The DNA for the CDR3 is TGTGCCAGCAGTTACTCCGATGAAAAACTGTTTTTT. It specifies CASSYSDEKLFF.

CDR3 nucleotide sequence: TGTGCCAGCAGGCCGGGCCCGGGGTATAATGAAAAACTGTTTTTT. It specifies CASRPGPGYNEKLFF. This chain connects TRBV28 to TRBJ1-4; no firm D call. The CDR3 contains 15 residues. Germline CDR1 MDHEN, CDR2 SYDVKM. V lost 6 bases and J lost 4, with 15 bases in between.

V and J are TRBV5-5 and TRBJ2-3; maybe TRBD1 (6 bases). Trimming pared 2 bases from V and 4 bases from J, leaving 11 bases between. This CDR3 is 14 amino acids long. Germline V lookup: CDR1 SGHKS, CDR2 YYEKEE (reference sequence). CDR3 in DNA: TGTGCCAGCAGCTTTTCAGGGGTTGCAGATACGCAGTATTTT. Translating gives CASSFSGVADTQYF.

V gene TRBV19 combines with J gene TRBJ2-3; D is unclear. From germline, CDR1 is LNHDA and CDR2 SQIVND (reference sequence). There are 13 residues in the CDR3. With 5 bases removed from V and 6 bases from J, the gap between germline ends came to 12 bases. The CDR3 nucleotides read TGTGCCAGTAGTCCGGGTGTCGGGGATACGCAGTATTTT. It specifies CASSPGVGDTQYF.